This T cell receptor (beta chain) came from a study of cytomegalovirus exposure and HLA in healthy donors. General observations from the study: Compared with the roughly 700-donor mean, an Asian-associated ancestry cluster reportedly had fewer N-insertions, according to a later analysis. In a later analysis, TCR beta V- and J-gene trimming showed a link to a missense DCLRE1C variant.

The primer mix had 60 Vbeta and 13 Jbeta primers. Generated by immunoSEQ multiplex PCR, the TCRdb table keeps only in-frame clones and is missing some. This sample contains tens of thousands of clones. To note about this clone: Its antigen is undetermined.

The donors gave bone marrow, and they were healthy. Looked up from germline, CDR1 is SGHRS and CDR2 is YFSETQ. The CDR3 length is 15 residues. The J segment lost 5 bases and the V segment lost 4 bases, leaving 5 bases of the junction unmatched. The clonotype was recovered from a man aged 30 to 39 in good health and CMV-seropositive. The specimen was PBMCs. The rearrangement uses TRBV5-1 and TRBJ2-7; 14 bases agree with TRBD2. DNA for the CDR3: TGCGCCAGCAGCCAGACTAGCGGGAGGGGCGACGAGCAGTACTTC. It specifies CASSQTSGRGDEQYF.